This TCR beta chain was sequenced in a study of response to subunit inactivated influenza vaccine. Points from the study as a whole: Every seasonal influenza vaccination brings in few new T cells, the authors suggested.

CDR1 SGHTA and CDR2 FQGNSA come from the germline V gene. V shed 0 bases and J shed 4 bases, with 13 bases lying between them. This CDR3 contains 16 residues. Comment on this clonotype: Its target is not known.

TCRdb re-called the RT-PCR reads with MiXCR, one entry per CDR3 protein. Among around 790,000 distinct CDR3 sequences listed, 21% were seen once. This specimen was PBMCs from blood, taken approximately 5 days after vaccination. The chain combines TRBV7-2 with TRBJ2-1; no reliable D call. The origin of this receptor is a man in his fifties or sixties who received an inactivated influenza vaccine. The CDR3: CASSLAISISYNEQFF. The CDR3 nucleotides are TGTGCCAGCAGCTTAGCGATTAGTATTTCGTACAATGAGCAGTTCTTC. Based on the CDR3 plus reference TRBV7-2 and TRBJ2-1, the full variable domain is GAGVSQSPSNKVTEKGKDVELRCDPISGHTALYWYRQSLGQGLEFLIYFQGNSAPDKSGLPSDRFSAERTGGSVSTLTIQRTQQEDSAVYLCASSLAISISYNEQFFGPGTRLTVL.